The 18 T cell receptor beta chains in this list originate from one sample, sequenced in a study of T cell responses to AZD1222 COVID-19 vaccine. TCRdb's table, derived via immunoSEQ multiplex PCR, lists solely in-frame clones and lacks some. Of approximately 170,000 clones listed, more than 80% were seen once; the top ten hold about 6.9%. Specimen: peripheral blood, collected on day 0 of AZD1222 vaccination. The receptors derive from an adult in good health.

The V call is TRBV3-1 (or the pseudogene TRBV3-2), the J call TRBJ2-7; 8 nucleotides agree with TRBD1. There are 15 residues in the CDR3. The germline gives CDR1 LGHDT, CDR2 YNNKEL (reference sequence). The V segment lost 4 bases and the J segment 3 bases; nucleotides outside the gene matches: 8. This chain's CDR3 is CASSLLPGQDYEQYF. DNA for the CDR3: TGTGCCAGCAGCCTGCTGCCGGGACAGGACTACGAGCAGTACTTC.

The rearrangement joins TRBV12-3 or TRBV12-4 to TRBJ2-4; 7 bases match TRBD2. Trimming removed 8 bases from V and 7 bases from J; junction bases left unmatched: 8. The CDR3 extends over 13 amino acids. The CDR3 protein is CASGGVAVNIQYF. CDR3 coding DNA: TGTGCCAGCGGGGGGGTCGCCGTGAACATTCAGTACTTC.

V gene TRBV29-1 combines with J gene TRBJ1-2; D gene ambiguous. The length of the CDR3 is 14 residues. CDR1 is SQVTM, CDR2 ANQGSEA, per germline. Trimming cost V 1 base and J 4 bases, with 13 bases left between them. This CDR3 is CSVEVPREGYGYTF. The CDR3 DNA is TGCAGCGTTGAAGTTCCGCGGGAGGGCTATGGCTACACCTTC.

CDR3 protein: CASSEVTELEAFF. CDR3 nucleotides: TGTGCCAGCAGTGAAGTTACGGAACTTGAAGCTTTCTTT. The gene calls are TRBV6-1 and TRBJ1-1; no firm D call. V lost 1 base to trimming and J lost 7 bases, with 10 bases between them. Germline V gene data show CDR1 as MNHNS and CDR2 as SASEGT. The CDR3 sequence is 13 residues long.

V usage is TRBV11-2 and J usage is TRBJ2-7; 9 bases line up with TRBD2. The germline gives CDR1 SGHAT, CDR2 FQNNGV. CDR3 length equals 15 residues. With 1 base clipped from V and 1 base from J, the junction kept 2 bases outside the gene matches. The CDR3, as DNA: TGTGCCAGCAGCTTAGCTAGCGGGGAATCCTACGAGCAGTACGTC. The encoded protein is CASSLASGESYEQYV.

The rearrangement uses TRBV5-8 and TRBJ1-5, with 9 bases aligning to TRBD1. V trimming: 8 bases; J trimming: 4 bases; junction bases outside the gene matches: 16. The CDR3 runs to 17 residues. Germline lookup yields CDR1 SGHTS and CDR2 YDEGEE. This CDR3 reads CASAPGLGQGVNQPQHF. The CDR3 coding sequence is TGTGCCAGTGCCCCGGGGCTGGGACAGGGAGTTAATCAGCCCCAGCATTTT.

J is TRBJ1-2 and V is TRBV12-3 or TRBV12-4; D gene ambiguous. CDR3 size: 13 residues. Trimming removed 6 bases from V and 6 bases from J, with 14 bases in between. CDR3 sequence (DNA): TGTGCCAGCAGCTCCGGACCGTCGGATGGCTACACCTTC. Amino acid sequence: CASSSGPSDGYTF.

The V call is TRBV9, the J call TRBJ1-5; TRBD1 is a possible D gene (6 bases). The CDR3 consists of 15 residues. Germline CDR1 SGDLS, CDR2 YYNGEE. V gave up 2 bases and J gave up 6 bases, with 15 bases separating them. CDR3 nucleotide sequence: TGTGCCAGCAGCGTTGGGGGGGGCGCGGGTCAGCCCCAGCATTTT. Amino acid sequence: CASSVGGGAGQPQHF.

The chain combines TRBV7-3 with TRBJ2-3; TRBD1 agrees at 9 bases. Germline V gives CDR1 SGHTA, CDR2 FQGTGA. The J segment lost 4 bases and the V segment lost 3 bases, leaving 5 bases of the junction unmatched. The CDR3 has 15 amino acids. The CDR3 DNA follows: TGTGCCAGCAGCTTGGGGGACAGGGACTCAGATACGCAGTATTTT. This codes for CASSLGDRDSDTQYF.

This chain connects TRBV7-8 to TRBJ2-5; 10 bases line up with TRBD2. Germline-derived CDR1 and CDR2 are SGHVS and FQNEAQ. CDR3 length: 15 amino acids. The junction had 5 bases not matched to a gene; V was cut back by 5 bases and J by 2 bases. The CDR3 DNA reads TGTGCCAGCAGCGAACTAGCGGGGAATCAAGAGACCCAGTACTTC. The encoded protein is CASSELAGNQETQYF. The whole variable domain, filled in from reference TRBV7-8 and TRBJ2-5, reads GAGVSQSPRYKVAKRGQDVALRCDPISGHVSLFWYQQALGQGPEFLTYFQNEAQLDKSGLPSDRFFAERPEGSVSTLKIQRTQQEDSAVYLCASSELAGNQETQYFGPGTRLLVL.

The chain links TRBV4-3 to TRBJ2-3, with 7 positions matching TRBD2. The CDR3 sequence is 16 residues long. Germline V gives CDR1 LGHNA, CDR2 YSLEER. Trimming at V came to 1 base and at J to 1 base, leaving 5 bases not matched to a gene. The CDR3: CASSQARSGGTDTQYF. In DNA, the CDR3 is TGCGCCAGCAGCCAAGCGCGCAGCGGGGGCACAGATACGCAGTATTTT.

The chain links TRBV30 to TRBJ1-1; the D gene is possibly TRBD1 (5 bases). This CDR3 contains 13 residues. The germline gives CDR1 GTSNPN, CDR2 SVGIG (reference sequence). V dropped 1 base and J dropped 5 bases, with 11 bases sitting between them. Here the CDR3 DNA reads TGTGCCTGGAGTGGTAGGGGACGGACTGAAGCTTTCTTT. The encoded protein is CAWSGRGRTEAFF.

The V and J genes are TRBV7-2 and TRBJ2-1; D unclear. Germline CDR1 is SGHTA and CDR2 is FQGNSA. The CDR3 is 11 residues long. V was clipped by 5 bases and J by 9 bases, with 8 bases between them. The chain's CDR3 is CASSHGGEQFF. DNA for the CDR3: TGTGCCAGCAGCCATGGTGGTGAGCAGTTCTTC.

The chain links TRBV4-3 to TRBJ2-2; 7 nucleotides align to TRBD2. This CDR3 comprises 17 residues. V lost 0 bases and J lost 1; bases outside the gene matches: 5. Germline CDR1 is LGHNA and CDR2 is YSLEER. The CDR3 DNA sequence: TGCGCCAGCAGCCAAGACGGGGAGGGCCAGAACACCGGGGAGCTGTTTTTT. Translating it yields CASSQDGEGQNTGELFF.

The chain recombines TRBV6-2 or TRBV6-3 with TRBJ1-2; 7 nucleotides align to TRBD1. The germline V gene encodes CDR1 MNHEY and CDR2 SVGEGT. V was clipped by 2 bases and J by 5 bases; unmatched bases: 5. The CDR3 runs to 14 residues. CDR3 loop: CASSYLDREYGYTF. CDR3 coding DNA: TGTGCCAGCAGTTACCTTGACAGGGAGTATGGCTACACCTTC.

The chain combines TRBV2 with TRBJ1-1; no firm D call. Germline-derived CDR1 and CDR2 are SNHLY and FYNNEI. This CDR3 region has 11 residues. Deletions cut 10 bases from V and 3 bases from J, with 9 bases between. This CDR3 is CAIRWDTEAFF. For the CDR3, the DNA is TGTGCCATCCGATGGGACACTGAAGCTTTCTTT.

This clone has just one count. This chain links TRBV28 with TRBJ1-5; TRBD1 might be the D (5 bases). Germline V gene lookup returns CDR1 MDHEN and CDR2 SYDVKM. Deletions cut 6 bases from V and 3 bases from J, with 18 bases between. The CDR3 length is 16 residues. CDR3 residues: CASSHSVRGANQPQHF. The CDR3 coding sequence is TGTGCCAGCAGCCATTCGGTAAGAGGGGCCAATCAGCCCCAGCATTTT. Together with reference TRBV28 and TRBJ1-5, the CDR3 gives the full variable domain: DVKVTQSSRYLVKRTGEKVFLECVQDMDHENMFWYRQDPGLGLRLIYFSYDVKMKEKGDIPEGYSVSREKKERFSLILESASTNQTSMYLCASSHSVRGANQPQHFGDGTRLSIL.

The V call is TRBV6-5, the J call TRBJ1-1; 10 positions match TRBD1. J gave up 3 bases and V 7 bases, and 5 bases lay outside the gene matches. Germline V gene data show CDR1 as MNHEY and CDR2 as SVGAGI. CDR3 length: 14 residues. CDR3 residues: CASNPTGGHTEAFF. CDR3 nucleotides: TGTGCCAGCAACCCGACAGGGGGCCACACTGAAGCTTTCTTT.